The clone carrying this TCR beta chain was detected ten times or more. These data originate in a study of early T cells in non-severe SARS-CoV-2 infection. The library protocol tagged individual cDNA molecules with unique molecular identifiers. Each CDR3 protein gets one entry after TCRdb re-called the 5' RACE reads with MiXCR. The table includes tens of thousands of distinct CDR3 sequences, 4.5% to 5.5% detected once. The germline V and J ends were trimmed by 2 bases and 3 bases, with 17 bases remaining between them. There are 17 residues in the CDR3. Germline-derived CDR1 and CDR2 are KGHSH and LQKENI.

Material: whole blood. The gene calls are TRBV18 and TRBJ2-1; unclear D gene. The TCR was taken from an adult who was a healthcare worker with PCR-confirmed SARS-CoV-2 infection or an uninfected control (not recorded which). The CDR3 region is CASSPSFTDLFYNEQFF. CDR3 nucleotide sequence: TGTGCCAGCTCACCATCTTTCACAGACCTCTTCTACAATGAGCAGTTCTTC.